This T cell receptor (beta chain) was recorded in a study of cytomegalovirus exposure and HLA in healthy donors. Use of 60 Vbeta and 13 Jbeta primers characterized the PCR. Sequenced by immunoSEQ multiplex PCR; TCRdb stores in-frame clones only, minus some. Its table records about 55,000 clones. CDR3 length equals 14 residues. Germline CDR1 SQVTM, CDR2 ANQGSEA. With 5 bases clipped from V and 9 bases from J, the junction kept 7 bases outside the gene matches. The sequence was obtained from a woman aged 55-69 years in good health and CMV-seropositive. The sequencing input was PBMCs. The chain carries TRBV29-1 and TRBJ1-6, with TRBD1 matching over 10 bases. The CDR3: CSVSTGTGVSPLHF. CDR3 nucleotide sequence: TGCAGCGTTTCAACCGGGACAGGGGTTTCACCCCTCCACTTT.